This T cell receptor beta chain was found in a study of T cells in Graves' hyperthyroidism and ophthalmopathy (dated 2019 in TCRdb). Looking at the study overall: Peripheral blood was collected at initial diagnosis, before any treatment. The study also compared thyroid tissue and blood T-cell repertoires from a handful of Graves' hyperthyroidism patients. TCR V-J signatures able to tell the groups apart were searched for in a discovery cohort of 90 to 100 patients, of whom more than 40 had Graves' ophthalmopathy and 57 had stable Graves' hyperthyroidism. The approximately 100 discovery patients were divided at random into training and test sets in a 7:3 ratio. Whether ophthalmopathy could be predicted prospectively was tested in an independent validation cohort made up of 18 to 20 hyperthyroidism patients plus 17 patients who later progressed to ophthalmopathy. The paper reports TCR Vbeta CDR3 sequencing of some 140 peripheral blood samples: over 40 ophthalmopathy, approximately 74 hyperthyroidism and some 17 progressor patients. After blood sampling, hyperthyroidism patients were treated with methimazole at a starting dose of 30 mg daily, and ophthalmopathy patients were treated with high-dose intravenous methylprednisolone.

The study at large found these results: Sample size was not statistically predetermined, and investigators were not blinded to group allocation. In validation, the model predicted progression to ophthalmopathy with approximately 69% sensitivity and approximately 78% specificity, a median of 6.5 months before onset. A model built on a 13 V-J signature distinguished ophthalmopathy from stable hyperthyroidism, reaching 85% to 90% sensitivity and about 81% specificity in cross-validation and 80%/75% in testing. Most expanded thyroid clonotypes (frequency above 0.001) were also found in blood, which suggests that blood repertoires may mirror thyroid immune responses.

Stable Graves' hyperthyroidism was defined as no progression to ophthalmopathy during 18 months of follow-up. The hyperthyroidism patients were between 18 and 65 years old and newly diagnosed, with a disease duration of less than 2 months. The study excluded patients with uncontrolled infections, other autoimmune diseases, pregnancy or lactation. Diagnoses were based on clinical symptoms, serum thyroxine and TRAb, thyroid ultrasound and orbital computed tomography. PBMCs were separated from approximately 9.9 ml of fresh peripheral blood using Ficoll-Paque density gradient centrifugation. Trizol reagent was used to extract total RNA, and RNA quality was then checked on an Agilent 2100 Bioanalyzer. The TCR beta CDR3 regions were amplified from RNA transcripts. A first-round RT-PCR of the TCR CDR3 used the HTBI primer set with the Qiagen OneStep RT-PCR kit. Libraries were constructed in a second round of multiplex PCR, after which size selection and purification were performed. Sequencing of the libraries was done on an Illumina HiSeq2000 using paired-end 100 bp reads. Processing in the source paper ran as follows. SOAPnuke was used to process the raw data, throwing out any read that contained adapters or uncalled bases, had a mean Phred below 15, or lacked an exact constant-primer or identifier match. COPE v1.2.5 was used to merge the high-quality paired reads, and each unique nucleotide sequence was defined as a clonotype. Clonotypes were aligned to IMGT TRBV, TRBD and TRBJ reference segments using MiTCR v1.1. Analysis was restricted to V-J combinations with a frequency above 0.0001, which covered about 99% of repertoires. The TCS score was defined as F50 (clonal expansion) divided by E x V (chaos), with BLOSUM62-based TCRdist calculated between CDR3 peptides within each V-J. Welch's t-statistics and random forest reduced just over 500 V-J features to 10 to 15, which were used in a naive Bayes classifier (R e1071). Using fastp at Q25 and MiXCR, TCRdb reprocessed the public reads and kept productive beta chains. Merged by CDR3 protein, the rows form single entries marked with the most common genes and DNA. The V and J calls and clone size come from TCRdb's table, not from the authors' own analysis. In all, the sample holds about 340,000 distinct CDR3 sequences, and around 20% of those were seen once. 50% of the sample is taken by the ten largest.

This clonotype has ten or more counts. Its cognate antigen has yet to be identified. Base qualities are not provided; no much larger clone lies one nucleotide away. V loses 7 bases, J loses 0 bases, and the germline ends lie 18 bases apart. CDR1 and CDR2 were assigned from the germline V gene as MDHEN and SYDVKM. Reading from cysteine to phenylalanine, the CDR3 counts 16 amino acids. Solely the CDR3 DNA is kept, with 48 bases framed from the first base. The chain links TRBV28 with TRBJ1-1, with TRBD1 perhaps the D gene, on 5 matching bases. The sample comprised blood. This TCR derives from a woman in her forties or fifties with Graves' hyperthyroidism. CDR3 loop: CASNPVGARLNTEAFF. The nucleotide sequence is given as TGTGCCAGCAACCCGGTTGGGGCGAGGCTGAACACTGAAGCTTTCTTT. Where the CDR3 stops, the reference TRBV28 and TRBJ1-1 genes take over; the full variable domain is DVKVTQSSRYLVKRTGEKVFLECVQDMDHENMFWYRQDPGLGLRLIYFSYDVKMKEKGDIPEGYSVSREKKERFSLILESASTNQTSMYLCASNPVGARLNTEAFFGQGTRLTVV.